The sequence of this T cell receptor beta chain was determined in a study of CD8 T cells in Susac syndrome. Included as multiple sclerosis controls were treatment-naive patients who had stable or active relapsing-remitting disease. Through negative isolation, CD4+ and CD8+ T cells were obtained, while TEMRA cells were enriched using FACS. cDNA came from approximately 0.5 to 1 ug RNA primed by random hexamers. Amplification of TCR beta CDR3 spanned 54 Vbeta and 13 Jbeta via immunoSEQ multiplex PCR. MiXCR, run by TCRdb on the immunoSEQ multiplex PCR reads, gives a single entry per CDR3 protein. In the table there are approximately 230,000 distinct CDR3 sequences, 90% to 95% of which are singletons. CDR1 and CDR2 (germline): DFQATT, SNEGSKA (reference sequence). The CDR3 has 15 residues. Trimming stripped 3 bases from V and 3 bases from J, with 14 bases between.

This receptor was obtained from a human donor with multiple sclerosis. The specimen was CD4+ T cells from PBMCs. This chain joins TRBV20-1 and TRBJ1-4; weak D call: TRBD1 (5 bases). CDR3 DNA sequence: TGCAGTGCTAGTAATTGGTTACAGGCTAATGAAAAACTGTTTTTT. This sequence encodes CSASNWLQANEKLFF.